These 19 T cell receptor beta chains were sequenced from one sample in a study of metastatic and nonmetastatic thyroid tumors. All patients were treatment-naive before thyroid surgery. TCRdb re-called the PCR reads with MiXCR. The sample includes tens of thousands of clones, roughly a sixth seen only once; the top ten take more than 9%. Sequenced: tumor tissue. All receptors come from a female donor with papillary thyroid cancer or a benign thyroid nodule (not recorded which). Some clones in this sample may be carry-over from other donors' samples.

There are many counts of this clone. The chain has TRBV6-1 and TRBJ2-7; TRBD1 aligns across 9 bases. The CDR3 is 16 amino acids. The germline CDR1 and CDR2 sequences are MNHNS and SASEGT. The junction had 7 bases not matched to a gene; V was cut back by 4 bases and J by 0 bases. This chain's CDR3 is CASSGKTGGISYEQYF. CDR3 coding DNA: TGTGCCAGCAGTGGCAAAACAGGGGGCATCTCCTACGAGCAGTACTTC.

This clone was seen many times. The chain employs TRBV2 and TRBJ2-1; 7 nucleotides line up with TRBD2. CDR1 is SNHLY and CDR2 is FYNNEI in the germline V gene. There are 14 residues in the CDR3. Losses at the gene ends were 7 bases for V and 7 bases for J; bases not matched to a gene: 10. The CDR3, as DNA: TGTGCCAGCAACGTGGGAGGGCCGGGAAATGAGCAGTTCTTC. Encoded protein: CASNVGGPGNEQFF.

Many counts were recorded for this clone. The chain links TRBV5-1 to TRBJ2-5; D is undetermined. V lost 0 bases and J 5 bases, leaving 14 bases between the germline ends. CDR1 is SGHRS, CDR2 YFSETQ, per germline. CDR3 size: 15 residues. CDR3 nucleotide sequence: TGCGCCAGCAGCTTGGCCCGAGGCCTTTCCGAGACCCAGTACTTC. It translates to CASSLARGLSETQYF.

This clone was found many times. The gene calls are TRBV29-1 and TRBJ2-7; TRBD1 agrees at 7 bases. The CDR3 loop spans 16 amino acids. From germline, CDR1 is SQVTM and CDR2 ANQGSEA. V dropped 5 bases and J dropped 2; count of bases not matched to a gene: 15. CDR3 in amino acids: CSVSRDSFLPPYEQYF. CDR3 nucleotides: TGCAGCGTTTCCCGGGACAGTTTCCTCCCCCCCTACGAGCAGTACTTC.

This clone was seen at least ten times. V usage is TRBV30 and J usage is TRBJ1-5; D might be TRBD1 (6 bases). The germline V and J ends were trimmed by 3 bases and 3 bases, with 18 bases remaining between them. The CDR3 loop spans 16 amino acids. The germline gives CDR1 GTSNPN, CDR2 SVGIG (reference sequence). In DNA, the CDR3 is TGTGCCTGGAGCGAACAGACAGGCCGACCCAATCAGCCCCAGCATTTT. It specifies CAWSEQTGRPNQPQHF.

The table lists this clone with many counts. The J gene is TRBJ1-5, the V gene TRBV6-7; D is undetermined. TRBV6-7 falls under the ORF class, with uncertain function. CDR3 length: 17 residues. Deletions cut 1 base from V and 0 bases from J, with 13 bases between. The CDR3 spells CASSYCPGVNSNQPQHF. As DNA, the CDR3 is TGTGCCAGCAGTTACTGTCCCGGAGTAAATAGCAATCAGCCCCAGCATTTT.

This clone was detected a few times. The junction does not match germline at one end; this may be a read error. DNA of the CDR3: TGTGCCAGCAGTTTATGGGGACAAGCGAACACTGAAGCTTTATTT. Its protein is CASSLWGQANTEALF. The J gene is TRBJ1-1, the V gene TRBV27; a possible D gene is TRBD1 (6 bases). CDR1 is MNHEY and CDR2 is SMNVEV in the germline V gene (reference sequence). This CDR3 is built from 15 residues.

There are many counts of this clone. This chain joins TRBV3-1 and TRBJ1-2, with 9 bases matching TRBD1. The CDR3 runs 16 residues. From germline, CDR1 is LGHDT and CDR2 YNNKEL (reference sequence). With 0 bases clipped from V and 4 bases from J, the junction kept 6 bases outside the gene matches. CDR3 sequence reads: CASSQDSGTGTYGYTF. In DNA, the CDR3 is TGTGCCAGCAGCCAAGATAGCGGGACAGGGACCTATGGCTACACCTTC. Combining the CDR3 with reference TRBV3-1 and TRBJ1-2 gives the whole variable domain DTAVSQTPKYLVTQMGNDKSIKCEQNLGHDTMYWYKQDSKKFLKIMFSYNNKELIINETVPNRFSPKSPDKAHLNLHINSLELGDSAVYFCASSQDSGTGTYGYTFGSGTRLTVV.

This clone was recorded many times. This sequence joins TRBV19 and TRBJ2-5, with 11 bases matching TRBD2. CDR3 length equals 17 residues. The germline V gene has CDR1 LNHDA and CDR2 SQIVND (reference sequence). The V gene end was trimmed by 1 base and the J gene end by 5 bases; junction bases not matched to a gene: 9. CDR3 in amino acids: CASSIGLAGGFRETQYF. CDR3 in DNA: TGTGCCAGTAGTATAGGGCTAGCGGGAGGTTTTAGGGAGACCCAGTACTTC.

At least ten counts were recorded for this clone. The CDR3 coding sequence is TGTGCCAGCAGCCAAGACGGTGGGTCATGGGCAGAGACCCAGTACTTC. Translation gives CASSQDGGSWAETQYF. The chain has TRBV4-2 and TRBJ2-5; D unresolved. The CDR3 has 16 amino acids. Trimming cost V 0 bases and J 4 bases, with 15 bases left between them. CDR1 is LGHNA, CDR2 YNFKEQ, per germline.

This clone was observed many times. The sample contains more than one DNA sequence encoding this CDR3. The chain carries TRBV7-9 and TRBJ1-1, with a tentative D call TRBD1 (5 bases). V was shortened by 5 bases and J by 5 bases, with 18 bases between the two germline ends. Germline CDR1 and CDR2: SEHNR and FQNEAQ (reference sequence). The CDR3 totals 15 residues. CDR3 coding DNA: TGTGCCAGCAGCCCGCGGGGGGTGCGGAATACTGAAGCTTTCTTT. Amino acids: CASSPRGVRNTEAFF.

This clone was counted at least ten times. The V call is TRBV20-1, the J call TRBJ2-2; perhaps TRBD1 as D (6 bases). This CDR3 is built from 14 residues. Germline V lookup: CDR1 DFQATT, CDR2 SNEGSKA (reference sequence). The V end lost 6 bases, the J end lost 1 base, and 12 bases lay between the germline ends. The DNA of the CDR3 is TGCAGTGCATCCGGGACACAGAACACCGGGGAGCTGTTTTTT. This gives the protein CSASGTQNTGELFF.

This clone was observed a few times. A much bigger clone sits one base away, suggesting this may be a read error. V usage is TRBV20-1 and J usage is TRBJ1-1, with no clear D. The length of the CDR3 is 14 residues. The germline gives CDR1 DFQATT, CDR2 SNEGSKA (reference sequence). CDR3 nucleotides: TGCAGTGCCCCTAACCCAAGAATGAACACTGAAGCTCTCTTT. Its translation is CSAPNPRMNTEALF.

This clone was found many times. The chain combines TRBV9 with TRBJ2-7; a possible D gene is TRBD2 (7 bases). The germline CDR1 and CDR2 sequences are SGDLS and YYNGEE. This CDR3 has 15 residues. Trimming removed 0 bases at V and 4 bases at J, with 14 bases between. CDR3 in amino acids: CASSVGGGTPYEQYF. The CDR3 region has the DNA TGTGCCAGCAGCGTAGGGGGGGGGACACCTTACGAGCAGTACTTC.

This chain uses TRBV30 with TRBJ2-3; TRBD2 agrees at 10 bases. This CDR3 comprises 15 residues. Germline-derived CDR1 and CDR2 are GTSNPN and SVGIG (reference sequence). Unmatched junction bases numbered 11, after V lost 6 bases and J lost 5 bases. The chain's CDR3 is CACTGASGSVDTQYF. The CDR3, as DNA: TGTGCCTGCACAGGGGCTAGCGGGAGTGTAGATACGCAGTATTTT.

The table lists this clone with a few counts. The V and J genes are TRBV7-9 and TRBJ2-7; no clear D gene. The CDR3 has 12 residues. Germline loops: CDR1 SEHNR, CDR2 FQNEAQ (reference sequence). With 2 bases removed from V and 3 bases from J, the gap between germline ends came to 5 bases. The CDR3 spells CASSLLGYEQYF. The CDR3 bases are TGTGCCAGCAGCTTATTGGGCTACGAGCAGTACTTC.

This clone showed up many times. This rearrangement joins TRBV3-1 to TRBJ2-7; the match to TRBD2 covers 8 bases. This CDR3 region has 16 residues. Per germline, CDR1 LGHDT and CDR2 YNNKEL (reference sequence). V lost 8 bases, J lost 4 bases, and 16 bases stayed unmatched. The CDR3 sequence is CASREGRGLGRYEQYF. CDR3 sequence (DNA): TGTGCCAGCCGGGAGGGCAGGGGCCTTGGACGGTACGAGCAGTACTTC.

This clone was observed at least ten times. V and J are TRBV13 and TRBJ2-7; the match to TRBD1 covers 7 bases. Germline values: CDR1 PRHDT, CDR2 FYEKMQ (reference sequence). The CDR3 extends over 15 amino acids. The V gene end was trimmed by 1 base and the J gene end by 5 bases; junction bases not matched to a gene: 8. The CDR3 loop is CASSLVSDRLHEQYF. The CDR3 DNA reads TGTGCCAGCAGCTTAGTCTCGGACAGGCTCCACGAGCAGTACTTC.

Worth noting for this clone: At one end, the junction sequence differs from germline, possibly due to a read error. This rearrangement joins TRBV18 to TRBJ2-3, with 9 bases lining up with TRBD2. The CDR3 consists of 16 residues. Germline CDR1 and CDR2: KGHSH and LQKENI. The CDR3 is CASAPLLAGSRDTQYF. The CDR3 DNA sequence: TGTGCCAGCGCACCACTTCTAGCGGGATCCCGAGATACGCAATATTTT.